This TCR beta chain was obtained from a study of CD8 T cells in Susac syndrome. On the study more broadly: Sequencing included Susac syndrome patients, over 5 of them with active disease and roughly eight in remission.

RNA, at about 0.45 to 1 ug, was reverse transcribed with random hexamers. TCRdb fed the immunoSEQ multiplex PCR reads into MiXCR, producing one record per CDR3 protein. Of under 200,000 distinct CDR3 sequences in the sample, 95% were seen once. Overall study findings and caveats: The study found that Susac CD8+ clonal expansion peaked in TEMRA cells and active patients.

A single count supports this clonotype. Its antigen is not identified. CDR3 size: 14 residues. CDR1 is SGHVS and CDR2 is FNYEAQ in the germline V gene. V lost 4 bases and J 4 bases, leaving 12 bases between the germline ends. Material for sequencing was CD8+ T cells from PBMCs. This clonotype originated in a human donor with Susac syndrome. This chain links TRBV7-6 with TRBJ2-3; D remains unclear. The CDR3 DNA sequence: TGTGCCAGCAGCTCCTCTCGGGTCGCAGATACGCAGTATTTT. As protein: CASSSSRVADTQYF.